This T cell receptor (beta chain) is from a study of T cell responses to AZD1222 COVID-19 vaccine. For the study at large: Samples with a second dose at about 4 or about 12 weeks were pooled together.

Sequencing used immunoSEQ multiplex PCR; TCRdb keeps in-frame clones, though not all of them. Of roughly 120,000 clones in the sample, around 87% are singletons; the top ten hold 0.95% to 1.5%. The study, taken as a whole, reports: The breadth and depth of Spike-specific TCRs increased once two AZD1222 doses had been given. Among the donors, most were white British and more were female, and clonal diversity was possibly underestimated. No day 14 peak samples; only post-peak repertoires were characterized.

The CDR3 extends over 15 amino acids. Germline V lookup: CDR1 LNHDA, CDR2 SQIVND (reference sequence). V was trimmed by 7 bases and J by 3 bases, leaving 16 bases between them. Turning to this clone: Its antigen is unidentified.

The chain combines TRBV19 with TRBJ1-5; weak D call: TRBD1 (5 bases). The clonotype was recovered from an adult in good health. This specimen consisted of peripheral blood, obtained on day 0 of AZD1222 vaccination. CDR3: CASTFTGSPNQPQHF. For the CDR3, the DNA is TGTGCCAGTACATTTACAGGATCCCCCAATCAGCCCCAGCATTTT. Supplemented by reference TRBV19 and TRBJ1-5, the full variable domain reads DGGITQSPKYLFRKEGQNVTLSCEQNLNHDAMYWYRQDPGQGLRLIYYSQIVNDFQKGDIAEGYSVSREKKESFPLTVTSAQKNPTAFYLCASTFTGSPNQPQHFGDGTRLSIL.